What follows are 13 T cell receptor beta chains derived from one specimen sequenced in a study of beta chain features in type 1 diabetes. TCRB transcripts that were expressed got sequenced, as all of the isolated RNA had been reverse transcribed. Data came from immunoSEQ multiplex PCR; TCRdb stores just in-frame clones and leaves some out. Of a few hundred thousand clones listed, 14% are singletons. The sequenced sample consisted of naive CD4+ T cells from blood. Receptors were obtained from a man aged 25 to 40 in good health.

This clone has more than one count but fewer than ten. J is TRBJ2-7 and V is TRBV18; D unresolved. From germline, CDR1 is KGHSH and CDR2 LQKENI. This CDR3 spans 14 amino acids. V was pared by 2 bases and J by 0 bases, with 8 bases between. CDR3 sequence: CASSPFQSSYEQYV. The CDR3 DNA follows: TGTGCCAGCTCACCATTTCAGAGCTCCTACGAGCAGTACGTC.

This clone was seen more than once but under ten times. The CDR3 DNA is TGTGCCAGCAGCGTAGTAACACGAGACACTGAAGCTTTCTTT. As protein: CASSVVTRDTEAFF. The J gene is TRBJ1-1, the V gene TRBV9; D call uncertain. Germline CDR1 is SGDLS and CDR2 is YYNGEE. Trimming shortened V by 0 bases and J by 3 bases, and 9 bases separated the two germline ends. CDR3 length: 14 amino acids.

The genes are TRBV5-1 and TRBJ2-5; perhaps TRBD2 as D (6 bases). Germline loops: CDR1 SGHRS, CDR2 YFSETQ. V was pared by 0 bases and J by 9 bases, with 15 bases between. The CDR3 contains 14 residues. The CDR3 nucleotides are TGCGCCAGCAGCTTGGTGGCCGGATCGGGGGCCCAGTACTTC. This gives the protein CASSLVAGSGAQYF.

This clone was counted between two and nine times. The CDR3, as DNA: TGTGCCAGCAGCTTGGGGAAGAGGGGCGGGGAGCTGTTTTTT. It encodes CASSLGKRGGELFF. The chain has TRBV5-4 and TRBJ2-2; D may be TRBD1 or TRBD2 (5 bases each). V lost 0 bases and J 7 bases, leaving 10 bases between the germline ends. CDR3 length: 14 residues. Per germline, CDR1 SGHNT and CDR2 YYREEE (reference sequence).

This clone was seen only a few times. The chain joins TRBV2 to TRBJ2-4, with TRBD2 matching over 7 bases. Losses at the gene ends were 7 bases for V and 6 bases for J; bases not matched to a gene: 9. The CDR3 loop spans 14 amino acids. The germline V gene has CDR1 SNHLY and CDR2 FYNNEI. The DNA of the CDR3 is TGTGCCAGCACCTATAGCGGGTTCTTAAACATTCAGTACTTC. Translating gives CASTYSGFLNIQYF.

In the case of this clone: Other DNA sequences from this sample encode an identical CDR3 as well. The chain carries TRBV6-5 and TRBJ2-5; D is uncertain. This CDR3 contains 13 residues. V lost 2 bases to trimming and J lost 2 bases, with 6 bases between them. CDR1 and CDR2 from the germline V gene are MNHEY and SVGAGI. In nucleotides, the CDR3 is TGTGCCAGCAGTTACGGGCTTCAAGAGACCCAGTACTTC. Translating gives CASSYGLQETQYF.

This clone has a handful of counts. V and J are TRBV6-5 and TRBJ2-4; D call uncertain. The CDR3 is 15 residues long. Deletions cut 0 bases from V and 0 bases from J, with 6 bases between. Looked up from germline, CDR1 is MNHEY and CDR2 is SVGAGI. CDR3 nucleotide sequence: TGTGCCAGCAGTTACTCGTCGGTAGCCAAAAACATTCAGTACTTC. This codes for CASSYSSVAKNIQYF.

CDR3 sequence reads: CASSQDGLNTEAFF. CDR3 DNA sequence: TGCGCCAGCAGCCAAGACGGCCTGAACACTGAAGCTTTCTTT. The rearrangement joins TRBV4-1 to TRBJ1-1, with D unresolved. The CDR3 runs 14 residues. Germline CDR1 MGHRA, CDR2 YSYEKL. V dropped 0 bases and J dropped 0 bases, with 5 bases sitting between them.

The DNA of the CDR3 is TGCGCCAGCGAGCGCGGGAGTCCTACCAATGAGCAGTTCTTC. Its protein product is CASERGSPTNEQFF. This rearrangement joins TRBV5-1 to TRBJ2-1; 7 bases agree with TRBD2. The CDR3 length is 14 residues. CDR1 and CDR2 (germline): SGHRS, YFSETQ. V trimming: 7 bases; J trimming: 6 bases; junction bases outside the gene matches: 10.

The rearrangement uses TRBV15 and TRBJ2-2; D call uncertain. Germline-derived CDR1 and CDR2 are LNHNV and YYDKDF (reference sequence). V was cut by 0 bases and J by 4 bases, with 9 bases left in between. This CDR3 has 15 amino acids. The CDR3 region is CATSRDLVGTGELFF. Here the CDR3 DNA reads TGTGCCACCAGCAGAGATTTGGTCGGCACCGGGGAGCTGTTTTTT.

V is TRBV5-6 and J is TRBJ2-7, with TRBD1 matching 7 bases. The CDR3 consists of 16 residues. Germline CDR1 SGHDT, CDR2 YYEEEE. V was pared by 3 bases and J by 0 bases, with 9 bases of the junction left unmatched. The chain's CDR3 is CASSSRTRQGSYEQYV. CDR3 DNA: TGTGCCAGCAGCTCACGAACAAGACAGGGCTCCTACGAGCAGTACGTC.

This clone has a handful of counts. The chain carries TRBV4-3 and TRBJ1-2; a possible D gene is TRBD1 (5 bases). V was pared by 1 base and J by 0 bases, with 9 bases between. The CDR3 loop spans 15 amino acids. Germline V gene data show CDR1 as LGHNA and CDR2 as YSLEER. The CDR3 DNA is TGCGCCAGCAGCCAAGTCGACAGTGCTAACTATGGCTACACCTTC. The encoded protein is CASSQVDSANYGYTF.

V is TRBV9 and J is TRBJ2-1; 10 nucleotides line up with TRBD2. The germline CDR1 and CDR2 sequences are SGDLS and YYNGEE. CDR3 size: 16 residues. V lost 4 bases and J lost 0; bases outside the gene matches: 4. CDR3 in DNA: TGTGCCAGCAGCCGGACTAGCGGTCCCTCCTACAATGAGCAGTTCTTC. As protein: CASSRTSGPSYNEQFF.